Below are 18 T cell receptor beta chains sequenced from a single sample in a study of T cell repertoires in ileal Crohn's disease. The protocol was immunoSEQ multiplex PCR, while the TCRdb copy is restricted to in-frame clones and leaves out a portion. The repertoire holds about 1,800 clones, with around 84% as singletons. The sequenced material came from ileal tissue. These receptors came from an adult with Crohn's disease.

The CDR3 region has the DNA TGTGCCTGGAGACAGACAGTAGGCTCACCCCTCCACTTT. It translates to CAWRQTVGSPLHF. This chain uses TRBV30 with TRBJ1-6; D is possibly TRBD1 (5 bases). The V end lost 3 bases, the J end lost 10 bases, and 13 bases lay between the germline ends. Looked up from germline, CDR1 is GTSNPN and CDR2 is SVGIG (reference sequence). The CDR3 length is 13 residues.

The rearrangement uses TRBV11-2 and TRBJ2-7; 10 bases are shared with TRBD2. V was pared by 5 bases and J by 4 bases, with 8 bases of the junction left unmatched. CDR1 is SGHAT and CDR2 is FQNNGV in the germline V gene. The CDR3 extends over 15 amino acids. The CDR3 bases are TGTGCCAGCAGCCTAGGTCATAGCGGGGGGTACGAGCAGTACTTC. It codes for CASSLGHSGGYEQYF.

Written as DNA, the CDR3 is TGTGCCAGCAGTACCTCAGGGATTGGCACCGGGGAGCTGTTTTTT. It encodes CASSTSGIGTGELFF. This chain links TRBV27 with TRBJ2-2; TRBD1 is a possible D gene (5 bases). The CDR3 has 15 amino acids. V lost 5 bases and J lost 4, with 14 bases in between. Germline assignment: CDR1 MNHEY and CDR2 SMNVEV (reference sequence).

CDR3 DNA: TGTGCCAGCAGCCCAAGACTAGCGGGGGGCATTGAGCAGTTCTTC. Translation gives CASSPRLAGGIEQFF. The chain recombines TRBV11-2 with TRBJ2-1; 13 bases are shared with TRBD2. Germline trimming cut 5 bases from V and 9 bases from J; bases unmatched to any gene: 7. The CDR3 spans 15 residues. Germline lookup yields CDR1 SGHAT and CDR2 FQNNGV.

The rearrangement links TRBV18 to TRBJ2-3, with 9 nucleotides matching TRBD2. Germline CDR1 is KGHSH and CDR2 is LQKENI. V gave up 3 bases and J gave up 4 bases; unmatched junction bases: 5. The length of the CDR3 is 15 residues. CDR3 protein: CASSPGTSTPDTQYF. In nucleotides, the CDR3 is TGTGCCAGCTCACCCGGGACTAGCACCCCAGATACGCAGTATTTT.

This chain uses TRBV7-2 with TRBJ2-5, with 8 bases identical to TRBD2. The tail of the sequence fits TRBJ2-7 better, so the J call may be wrong. Germline values: CDR1 SGHTA, CDR2 FQGNSA. The CDR3 spans 15 residues. In DNA, the CDR3 is TGTGCCAGCAGCGTATACTCGCGGGGGGCCTACGAGCAGTACTTC. Amino acids: CASSVYSRGAYEQYF.

This chain uses TRBV6-5 with TRBJ2-5, with D perhaps TRBD2 (7 bases). The CDR3 runs 14 residues. Germline loops: CDR1 MNHEY, CDR2 SVGAGI. V shed 2 bases and J shed 4 bases, with 11 bases lying between them. The CDR3 sequence is CASSYGGGPETQYF. CDR3 nucleotide sequence: TGTGCCAGCAGTTACGGGGGGGGCCCAGAGACCCAGTACTTC.

The chain links TRBV19 to TRBJ1-6, with unresolved D. V was shortened by 2 bases and J by 6 bases, with 8 bases between the two germline ends. The CDR3 sequence is 14 residues long. Germline CDR1 LNHDA, CDR2 SQIVND (reference sequence). The CDR3 loop is CASSIQVANSPLHF. CDR3 DNA: TGTGCCAGTAGTATACAGGTTGCTAATTCACCCCTCCACTTT.

Of note for this clone: It is unclear where the CDR3 begins or ends on the DNA, so no DNA is shown, and the CDR3 is as TCRdb lists it. CDR3 residues: CASSSSTGASSYEQYF. The chain uses TRBV28 and TRBJ2-7; the table assigns TRBD1, which was not confirmed against the DNA. The CDR3 spans 16 amino acids, including both terminal residues. Germline CDR1 and CDR2: MDHEN and SYDVKM.

The J gene is TRBJ2-2, the V gene TRBV29-1; 9 nucleotides agree with TRBD1. The J segment lost 1 base and the V segment lost 6 bases, leaving 3 bases of the junction unmatched. The CDR3 sequence is 14 residues long. Germline V gene lookup returns CDR1 SQVTM and CDR2 ANQGSEA. CDR3 in amino acids: CSVQGQGNTGELFF. CDR3 DNA: TGCAGCGTCCAGGGACAGGGGAACACCGGGGAGCTGTTTTTT.

V gene TRBV6-1 combines with J gene TRBJ2-7; no clear D. Germline loops: CDR1 MNHNS, CDR2 SASEGT. Trimming shortened V by 3 bases and J by 4 bases, and 16 bases separated the two germline ends. The CDR3 spans 15 residues. CDR3 coding DNA: TGTGCCAGCAGTGAGGCTGAGACGGAGCTATACGAGCAGTACTTC. Translating it yields CASSEAETELYEQYF.

This chain uses TRBV18 with TRBJ2-7, with D perhaps matching TRBD2 (5 bases). Trimming took 3 bases from V and 6 from J, leaving 15 bases between them. Germline assignment: CDR1 KGHSH and CDR2 LQKENI. This CDR3 comprises 14 residues. The CDR3 region has the DNA TGTGCCAGCTCACCGGCCGGGAACCCATCCGAGCAGTACTTC. It translates to CASSPAGNPSEQYF.

V usage is TRBV19 and J usage is TRBJ1-4; weak D call: TRBD1 (5 bases). The germline V and J ends were trimmed by 5 bases and 7 bases, with 17 bases remaining between them. The CDR3 runs 15 residues. Germline V gene sequence: CDR1 LNHDA, CDR2 SQIVND (reference sequence). The CDR3 here is CASSPGGFASEKLFF. Written as DNA, the CDR3 is TGTGCCAGTAGTCCCGGGGGGTTTGCGAGTGAAAAACTGTTTTTT.

The V call is TRBV7-2, the J call TRBJ2-5; D gene ambiguous. CDR1 SGHTA and CDR2 FQGNSA come from the germline V gene. V lost 2 bases to trimming and J lost 3 bases, with 10 bases between them. The CDR3 is made up of 14 amino acids. This CDR3 is CASSLSLLKETQYF. CDR3 sequence (DNA): TGTGCCAGCAGCTTAAGCCTTTTGAAAGAGACCCAGTACTTC.

The chain couples TRBV19 to TRBJ1-2; 8 bases line up with TRBD1. Germline V gives CDR1 LNHDA, CDR2 SQIVND (reference sequence). The CDR3 runs to 13 residues. The trim removed 8 bases at V and 0 bases at J, leaving 2 bases unmatched. CDR3 sequence: CASGDRTNYGYTF. The CDR3 nucleotides are TGTGCCAGTGGGGACAGGACTAACTATGGCTACACCTTC.

The rearrangement joins TRBV4-3 to TRBJ2-3; TRBD1 matches at 10 bases. Germline V CDR1 and CDR2: LGHNA, YSLEER. The CDR3 sequence is 17 residues long. V dropped 4 bases and J dropped 2; count of bases not matched to a gene: 9. CDR3 DNA: TGCGCCAGCAGCCCAGACCCGGGACAGGGGTCCACAGATACGCAGTATTTT. It encodes CASSPDPGQGSTDTQYF.

This chain joins TRBV7-3 and TRBJ1-2; D remains ambiguous. Germline V lookup: CDR1 SGHTA, CDR2 FQGTGA. CDR3 length: 12 amino acids. V dropped 5 bases and J dropped 5 bases, with 9 bases sitting between them. The CDR3 DNA reads TGTGCCAGCAGCCGGACTGTATATGGCTACACCTTC. Its translation: CASSRTVYGYTF.

The chain recombines TRBV30 with TRBJ2-1; 10 nucleotides match TRBD1. V lost 2 bases and J lost 4; bases outside the gene matches: 2. In germline, CDR1 is GTSNPN, CDR2 SVGIG (reference sequence). The CDR3 has 14 residues. In DNA form, the CDR3 reads TGTGCCTGGAGTACGGACAGGGGGTACAATGAGCAGTTCTTC. The encoded protein is CAWSTDRGYNEQFF.